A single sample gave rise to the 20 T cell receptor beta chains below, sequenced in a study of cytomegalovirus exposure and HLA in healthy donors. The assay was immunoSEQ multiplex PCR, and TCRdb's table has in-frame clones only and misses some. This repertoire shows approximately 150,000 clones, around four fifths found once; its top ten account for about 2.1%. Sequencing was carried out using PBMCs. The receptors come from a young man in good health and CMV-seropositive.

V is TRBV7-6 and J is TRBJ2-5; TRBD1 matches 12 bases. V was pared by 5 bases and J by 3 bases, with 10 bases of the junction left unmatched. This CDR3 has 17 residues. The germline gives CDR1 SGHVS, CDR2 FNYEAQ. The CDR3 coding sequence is TGTGCCAGCAGCCCCCTTGGGGGACAGGGGGCTAAAGAGACCCAGTACTTC. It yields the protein CASSPLGGQGAKETQYF.

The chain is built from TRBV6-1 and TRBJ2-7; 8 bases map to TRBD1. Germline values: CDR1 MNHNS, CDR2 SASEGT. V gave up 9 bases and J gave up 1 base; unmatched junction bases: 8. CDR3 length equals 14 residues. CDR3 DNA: TGTGCCAGTCCCGGGACAGGTGATTCCTACGAGCAGTACTTC. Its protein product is CASPGTGDSYEQYF.

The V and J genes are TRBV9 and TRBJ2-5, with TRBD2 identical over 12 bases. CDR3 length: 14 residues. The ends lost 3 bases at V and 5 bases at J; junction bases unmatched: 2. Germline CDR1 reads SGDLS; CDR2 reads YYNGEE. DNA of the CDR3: TGTGCCAGCAGCGGGACTAGCGGGGATGAGACCCAGTACTTC. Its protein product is CASSGTSGDETQYF.

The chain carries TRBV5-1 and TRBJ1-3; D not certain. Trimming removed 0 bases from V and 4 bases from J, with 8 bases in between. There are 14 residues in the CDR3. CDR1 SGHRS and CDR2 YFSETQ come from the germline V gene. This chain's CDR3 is CASSLDAGGNTIYF. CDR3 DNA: TGCGCCAGCAGCTTGGATGCGGGCGGAAACACCATATATTTT.

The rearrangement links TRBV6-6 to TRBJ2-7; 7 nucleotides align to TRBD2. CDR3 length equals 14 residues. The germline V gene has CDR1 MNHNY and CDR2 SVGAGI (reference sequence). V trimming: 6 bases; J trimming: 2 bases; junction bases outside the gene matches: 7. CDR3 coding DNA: TGTGCCAGCAGAGGTTCGGGGGGAACCTACGAGCAGTACTTC. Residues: CASRGSGGTYEQYF.

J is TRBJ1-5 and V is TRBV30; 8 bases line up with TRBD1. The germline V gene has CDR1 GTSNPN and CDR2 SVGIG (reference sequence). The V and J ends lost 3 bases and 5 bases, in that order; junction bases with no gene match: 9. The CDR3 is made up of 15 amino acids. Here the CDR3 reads CAWRDRDEGDQPQHF. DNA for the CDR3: TGTGCCTGGAGGGACAGGGACGAGGGCGATCAGCCCCAGCATTTT.

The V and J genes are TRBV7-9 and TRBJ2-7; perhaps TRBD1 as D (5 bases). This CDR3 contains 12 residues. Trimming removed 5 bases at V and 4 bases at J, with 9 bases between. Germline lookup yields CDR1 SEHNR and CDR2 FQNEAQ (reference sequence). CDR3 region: CASSQTGYEQYF. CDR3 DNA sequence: TGTGCCAGCAGCCAAACAGGTTACGAGCAGTACTTC.

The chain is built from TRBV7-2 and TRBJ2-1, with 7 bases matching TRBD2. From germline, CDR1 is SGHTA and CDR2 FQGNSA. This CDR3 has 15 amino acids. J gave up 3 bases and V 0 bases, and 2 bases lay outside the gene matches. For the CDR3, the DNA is TGTGCCAGCAGCTTAGCGGGGGGGTTCTACAATGAGCAGTTCTTC. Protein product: CASSLAGGFYNEQFF.

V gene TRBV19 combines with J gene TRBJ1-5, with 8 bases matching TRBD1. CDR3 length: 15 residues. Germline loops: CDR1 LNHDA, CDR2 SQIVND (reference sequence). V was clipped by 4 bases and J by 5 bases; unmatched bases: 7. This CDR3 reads CASSRSGQGDQPQHF. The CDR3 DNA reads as TGTGCCAGTAGTAGGAGCGGACAGGGCGATCAGCCCCAGCATTTT.

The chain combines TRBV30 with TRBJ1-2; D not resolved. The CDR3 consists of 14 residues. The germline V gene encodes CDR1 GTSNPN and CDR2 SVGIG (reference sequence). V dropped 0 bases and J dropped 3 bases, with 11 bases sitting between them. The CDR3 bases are TGTGCCTGGAGTGTACGTAGCGCTTACTATGGCTACACCTTC. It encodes CAWSVRSAYYGYTF.

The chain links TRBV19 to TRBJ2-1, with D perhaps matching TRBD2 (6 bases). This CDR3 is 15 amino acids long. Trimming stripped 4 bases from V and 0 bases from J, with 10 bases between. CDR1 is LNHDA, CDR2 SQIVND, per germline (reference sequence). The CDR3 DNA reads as TGTGCCAGTAGTAGTATGACTAGCTCCTACAATGAGCAGTTCTTC. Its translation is CASSSMTSSYNEQFF.

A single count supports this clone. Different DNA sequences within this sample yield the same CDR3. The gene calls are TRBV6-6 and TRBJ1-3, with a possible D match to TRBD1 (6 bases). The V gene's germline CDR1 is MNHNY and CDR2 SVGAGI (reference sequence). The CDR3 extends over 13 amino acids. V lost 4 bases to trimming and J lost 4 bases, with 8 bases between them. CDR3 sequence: CASSSTGGNTIYF. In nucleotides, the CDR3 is TGTGCCAGCAGTTCCACAGGGGGAAACACCATATATTTT.

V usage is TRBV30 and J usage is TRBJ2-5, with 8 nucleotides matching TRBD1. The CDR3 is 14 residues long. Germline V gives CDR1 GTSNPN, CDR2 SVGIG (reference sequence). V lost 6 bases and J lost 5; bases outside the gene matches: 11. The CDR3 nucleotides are TGTGCCTGTCAGGGGGCCCAGGCTGCGGAGACCCAGTACTTC. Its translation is CACQGAQAAETQYF.

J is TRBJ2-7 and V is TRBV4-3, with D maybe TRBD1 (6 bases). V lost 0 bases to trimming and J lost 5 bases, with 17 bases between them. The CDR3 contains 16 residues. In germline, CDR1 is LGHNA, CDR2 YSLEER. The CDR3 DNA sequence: TGCGCCAGCAGCCAAGATAGGGCAGGGGATCTCAACGAGCAGTACTTC. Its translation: CASSQDRAGDLNEQYF.

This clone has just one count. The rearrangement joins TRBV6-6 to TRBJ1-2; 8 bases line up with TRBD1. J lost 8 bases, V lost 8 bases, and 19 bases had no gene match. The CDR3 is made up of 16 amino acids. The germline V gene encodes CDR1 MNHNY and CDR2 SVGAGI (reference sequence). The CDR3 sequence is CASVRERQGLSGGYTF. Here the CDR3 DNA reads TGTGCCAGCGTGAGAGAGAGACAGGGGTTATCGGGAGGCTACACCTTC.

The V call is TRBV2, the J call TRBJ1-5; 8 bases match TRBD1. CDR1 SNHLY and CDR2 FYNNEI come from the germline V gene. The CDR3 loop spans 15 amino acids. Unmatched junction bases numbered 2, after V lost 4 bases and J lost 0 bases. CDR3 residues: CASSGTGNSNQPQHF. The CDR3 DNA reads TGTGCCAGCAGTGGGACAGGGAATAGCAATCAGCCCCAGCATTTT.

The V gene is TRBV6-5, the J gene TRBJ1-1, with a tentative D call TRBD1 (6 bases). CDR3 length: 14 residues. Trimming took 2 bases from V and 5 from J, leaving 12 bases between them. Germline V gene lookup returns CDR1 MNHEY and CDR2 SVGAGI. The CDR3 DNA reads TGTGCCAGCAGTTACGGGGGACAAGTTACTGAAGCTTTCTTT. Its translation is CASSYGGQVTEAFF.

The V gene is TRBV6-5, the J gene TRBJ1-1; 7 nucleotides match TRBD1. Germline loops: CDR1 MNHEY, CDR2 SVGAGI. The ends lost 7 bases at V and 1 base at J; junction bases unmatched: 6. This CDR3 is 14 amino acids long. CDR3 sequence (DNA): TGTGCCAGCAATCTCGGGACAGAGAACACTGAAGCTTTCTTT. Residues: CASNLGTENTEAFF.

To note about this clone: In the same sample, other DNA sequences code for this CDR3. The CDR3 reads CASSTGGNTIYF. CDR3 DNA: TGTGCCAGCAGTACAGGGGGAAACACCATATATTTT. This rearrangement joins TRBV6-6 to TRBJ1-3; D might be TRBD1 (6 bases). Germline V gene data show CDR1 as MNHNY and CDR2 as SVGAGI (reference sequence). The V end was cut by 5 bases, the J end by 4 bases, with 6 bases between. This CDR3 is built from 12 residues.

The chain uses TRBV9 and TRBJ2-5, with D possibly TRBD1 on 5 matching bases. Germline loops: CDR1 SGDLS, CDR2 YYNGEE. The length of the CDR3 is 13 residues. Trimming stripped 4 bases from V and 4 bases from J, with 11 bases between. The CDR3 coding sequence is TGTGCCAGCAGCTCGGAAAGGGGAGAGACCCAGTACTTC. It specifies CASSSERGETQYF.